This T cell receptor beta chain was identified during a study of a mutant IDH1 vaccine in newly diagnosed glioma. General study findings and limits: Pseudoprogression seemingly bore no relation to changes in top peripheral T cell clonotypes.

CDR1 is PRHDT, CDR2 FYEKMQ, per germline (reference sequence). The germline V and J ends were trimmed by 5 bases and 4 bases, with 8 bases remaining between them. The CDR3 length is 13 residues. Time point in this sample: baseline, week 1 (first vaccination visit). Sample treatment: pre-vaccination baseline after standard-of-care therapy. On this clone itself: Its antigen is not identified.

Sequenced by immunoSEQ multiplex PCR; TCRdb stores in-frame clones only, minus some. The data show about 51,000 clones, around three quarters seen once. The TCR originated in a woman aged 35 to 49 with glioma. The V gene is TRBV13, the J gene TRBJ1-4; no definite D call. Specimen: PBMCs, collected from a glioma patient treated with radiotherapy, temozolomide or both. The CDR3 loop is CASSEQYNEKLFF. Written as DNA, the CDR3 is TGTGCCAGCAGCGAGCAATATAATGAAAAACTGTTTTTT.